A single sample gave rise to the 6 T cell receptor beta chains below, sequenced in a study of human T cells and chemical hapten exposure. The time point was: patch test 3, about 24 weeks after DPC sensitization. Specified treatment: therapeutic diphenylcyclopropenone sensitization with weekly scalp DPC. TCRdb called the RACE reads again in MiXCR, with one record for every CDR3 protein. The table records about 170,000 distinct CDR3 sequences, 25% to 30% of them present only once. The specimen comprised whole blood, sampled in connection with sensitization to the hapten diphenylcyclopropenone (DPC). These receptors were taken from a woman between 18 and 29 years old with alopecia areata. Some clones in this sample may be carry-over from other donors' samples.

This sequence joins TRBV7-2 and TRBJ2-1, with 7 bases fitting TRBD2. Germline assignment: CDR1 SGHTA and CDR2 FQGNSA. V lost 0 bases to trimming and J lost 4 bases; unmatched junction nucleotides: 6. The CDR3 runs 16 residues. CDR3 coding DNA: TGTGCCAGCAGCTTAGCGAAGACTAGCTCTTACAATGAGCAGTTCTTC. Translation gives CASSLAKTSSYNEQFF.

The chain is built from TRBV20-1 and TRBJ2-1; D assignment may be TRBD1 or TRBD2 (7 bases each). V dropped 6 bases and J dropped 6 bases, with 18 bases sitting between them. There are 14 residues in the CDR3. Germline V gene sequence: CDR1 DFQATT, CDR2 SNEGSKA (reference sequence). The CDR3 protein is CSARGGGKINEQFF. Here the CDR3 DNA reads TGCAGTGCCAGGGGGGGAGGGAAAATCAATGAGCAGTTCTTC.

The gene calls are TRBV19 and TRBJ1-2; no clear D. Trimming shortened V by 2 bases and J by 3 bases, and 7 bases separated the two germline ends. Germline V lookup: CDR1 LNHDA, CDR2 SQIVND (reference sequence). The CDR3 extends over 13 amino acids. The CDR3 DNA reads TGTGCCAGTAGTATACACACCGACTATGGCTACACCTTC. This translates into CASSIHTDYGYTF.

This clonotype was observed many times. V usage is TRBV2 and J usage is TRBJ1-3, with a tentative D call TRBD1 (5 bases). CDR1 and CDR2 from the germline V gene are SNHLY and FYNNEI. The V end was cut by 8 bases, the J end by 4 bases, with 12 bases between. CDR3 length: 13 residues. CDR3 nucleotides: TGTGCCAGCCCCGGGGCAGTCGGAAACACCATATATTTT. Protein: CASPGAVGNTIYF. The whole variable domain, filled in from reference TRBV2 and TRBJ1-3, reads EPEVTQTPSHQVTQMGQEVILRCVPISNHLYFYWYRQILGQKVEFLVSFYNNEISEKSEIFDDQFSVERPDGSNFTLKIRSTKLEDSAMYFCASPGAVGNTIYFGEGSWLTVV.

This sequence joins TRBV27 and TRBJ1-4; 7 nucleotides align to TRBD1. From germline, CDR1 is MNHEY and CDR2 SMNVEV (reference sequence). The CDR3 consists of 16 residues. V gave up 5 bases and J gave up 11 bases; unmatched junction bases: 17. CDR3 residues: CASSTPRQGSFPKLFF. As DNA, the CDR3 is TGTGCCAGCAGTACTCCCCGACAGGGCTCGTTCCCGAAACTGTTTTTT.

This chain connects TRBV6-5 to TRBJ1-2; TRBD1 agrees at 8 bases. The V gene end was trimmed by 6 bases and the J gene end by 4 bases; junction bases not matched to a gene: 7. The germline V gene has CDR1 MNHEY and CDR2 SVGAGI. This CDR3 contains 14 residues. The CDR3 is CASRKTGTGYGYTF. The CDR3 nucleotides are TGTGCCAGCAGAAAAACCGGGACAGGCTATGGCTACACCTTC.